Listed below are T cell receptor beta chains from one sample, sequenced in a study of molecular identifiers for immune sequencing clone quantification. TCRdb analysed the PCR reads with MiXCR anew, one entry per CDR3 protein. Of tens of thousands of distinct CDR3 sequences listed, approximately 40% were seen once; the top ten hold around 4%. Sample: naive CD8+ T cells from blood, with Jurkat cell RNA spiked in. Receptors originate from a human donor in good health. Some libraries in this study had Jurkat cell RNA spiked in. The CDR3 runs from the conserved cysteine through the conserved F or W. The order of the fields is CDR3 length, J gene, D gene, clone size, V gene, CDR3 protein, CDR3 DNA. The D gene is left open where the match is weak. Expanded clones get a size class; other rows say once, few or many, or leave the size out.

length: 13
J: TRBJ2-5
D: -
size: -
V: TRBV7-9
CDR3: CASSLNSLETQYF
DNA: TGTGCCAGCAGCTTAAACAGCCTAGAGACCCAGTACTTC

length: 15
J: TRBJ2-2
D: TRBD1
size: -
V: TRBV27
CDR3: CASSFRDRGIGELFF
DNA: TGTGCCAGCAGTTTCCGGGACAGGGGAATCGGGGAGCTGTTTTTT

length: 15
J: TRBJ1-5
D: TRBD1
size: -
V: TRBV28
CDR3: CASSFIQGGNQPQHF
DNA: TGTGCCAGCAGTTTCATACAGGGGGGAAATCAGCCCCAGCATTTT

length: 15
J: TRBJ2-7
D: -
size: many
V: TRBV7-8
CDR3: CASSLYQARGYEQYF
DNA: TGTGCCAGCAGCTTGTACCAGGCAAGGGGATACGAGCAGTACTTC

length: 16
J: TRBJ2-1
D: TRBD2
size: -
V: TRBV28
CDR3: CASTDISGSTYNEQFF
DNA: TGTGCCAGCACCGACATTAGCGGGAGCACCTACAATGAGCAGTTCTTC

length: 14
J: TRBJ2-7
D: TRBD2
size: -
V: TRBV6-2/TRBV6-3
CDR3: CASELAGGPGEQYF
DNA: TGTGCCAGCGAACTAGCGGGAGGGCCGGGTGAGCAGTACTTC

length: 16
J: TRBJ2-1
D: TRBD1
size: few
V: TRBV24-1
CDR3: CATSEGGQVSDNEQFF
DNA: TGTGCCACCAGTGAGGGCGGACAGGTCTCGGACAATGAGCAGTTCTTC

length: 15
J: TRBJ2-5
D: -
size: -
V: TRBV4-1
CDR3: CASSQPWTKKETQYF
DNA: TGCGCCAGCAGCCAGCCTTGGACAAAGAAAGAGACCCAGTACTTC

length: 14
J: TRBJ2-7
D: -
size: once
V: TRBV15
CDR3: CATSRDFGMDEQYF
DNA: TGTGCCACCAGCAGAGATTTCGGGATGGACGAGCAGTACTTC

length: 16
J: TRBJ2-2
D: TRBD1
size: many
V: TRBV29-1
CDR3: CSVRSGDRGRTGELFF
DNA: TGCAGCGTGAGATCTGGCGACAGGGGGCGGACCGGGGAGCTGTTTTTT

length: 13
J: TRBJ2-7
D: -
size: many
V: TRBV5-6
CDR3: CASSAGVPIEQYF
DNA: TGTGCCAGCAGCGCCGGTGTGCCCATCGAGCAGTACTTC

length: 15
J: TRBJ2-3
D: -
size: once
V: TRBV6-2/TRBV6-3
CDR3: CASSYPGLSTDTQYF
DNA: TGTGCCAGCAGTTACCCGGGACTCAGCACAGATACGCAGTATTTT

length: 11
J: TRBJ1-5
D: -
size: few
V: TRBV6-6
CDR3: CASSLDWPQHF
DNA: TGTGCCAGCAGCCTCGACTGGCCCCAGCATTTT

length: 18
J: TRBJ2-5
D: -
size: many
V: TRBV28
CDR3: CASTPPRASEDPKETQYF
DNA: TGTGCCAGCACACCCCCCCGGGCCAGCGAAGACCCGAAAGAGACCCAGTACTTC

length: 13
J: TRBJ2-1
D: -
size: -
V: TRBV7-9
CDR3: CASSPGLRNERFF
DNA: TGTGCCAGCTCACCTGGTCTTCGGAATGAGCGGTTCTTC

length: 12
J: TRBJ2-3
D: -
size: many
V: TRBV13
CDR3: CASSGNTDTQYF
DNA: TGTGCCAGCAGCGGTAACACAGATACGCAGTATTTT

length: 15
J: TRBJ2-3
D: TRBD2
size: -
V: TRBV12-3/TRBV12-4
CDR3: CASSSNGLAADTQYF
DNA: TGTGCCAGCAGTTCCAACGGACTAGCCGCAGATACGCAGTATTTT

length: 19
J: TRBJ2-3
D: TRBD2
size: -
V: TRBV6-6
CDR3: CASSYPGLAGAGSTDTQYF
DNA: TGTGCCAGCAGTTACCCGGGACTAGCGGGAGCCGGTAGCACAGATACGCAGTATTTT

length: 15
J: TRBJ2-3
D: -
size: -
V: TRBV6-5
CDR3: CASTGLPPSTDTQYF
DNA: TGTGCCAGCACCGGACTACCCCCTAGCACAGATACGCAGTATTTT

length: 13
J: TRBJ1-5
D: TRBD1
size: many
V: TRBV6-2/TRBV6-3
CDR3: CASNDRVSQPQHF
DNA: TGTGCCAGCAATGACAGGGTTAGTCAGCCCCAGCATTTT

length: 11
J: TRBJ2-5
D: -
size: -
V: TRBV5-1
CDR3: CASSFAETQNF
DNA: TGCGCCAGCAGCTTTGCCGAGACCCAGAACTTC

length: 12
J: TRBJ2-7
D: TRBD1
size: -
V: TRBV28
CDR3: CASNAGGSEQYF
DNA: TGTGCCAGCAATGCAGGGGGCAGCGAGCAGTACTTC

length: 14
J: TRBJ2-7
D: TRBD2
size: many
V: TRBV7-2
CDR3: CASSPYSGSYEQYF
DNA: TGTGCCAGCAGCCCCTATAGCGGGAGCTACGAGCAGTACTTC

length: 14
J: TRBJ2-1
D: -
size: once
V: TRBV20-1
CDR3: CSARDLSSYNEQFF
DNA: TGCAGTGCTAGGGACCTAAGCTCCTACAATGAGCAGTTCTTC

length: 17
J: TRBJ2-2
D: TRBD2
size: -
V: TRBV5-6
CDR3: CASSIPGTSGIAGELFF
DNA: TGTGCCAGCAGCATCCCTGGGACTAGCGGGATAGCCGGGGAGCTGTTTTTT

length: 16
J: TRBJ2-2
D: TRBD2
size: few
V: TRBV6-6
CDR3: CASSYSGGRAAGELFF
DNA: TGTGCCAGCAGTTACTCTGGCGGGAGGGCCGCCGGGGAGCTGTTTTTT

length: 12
J: TRBJ2-7
D: -
size: -
V: TRBV5-6
CDR3: CASNAGEGKQYF
DNA: TGTGCCAGCAACGCAGGGGAGGGTAAGCAGTACTTC

length: 14
J: TRBJ2-7
D: -
size: many
V: TRBV5-4
CDR3: CASQGESRSYEQYF
DNA: TGTGCCAGCCAAGGGGAGTCAAGGTCCTACGAGCAGTACTTC

length: 16
J: TRBJ2-7
D: TRBD2
size: medium-sized
V: TRBV28
CDR3: CASSFRGTTGAHEQYF
DNA: TGTGCCAGCAGTTTCCGTGGGACTACCGGAGCCCACGAGCAGTACTTC

length: 12
J: TRBJ2-7
D: -
size: few
V: TRBV12-3/TRBV12-4
CDR3: CASSLWGDEQYF
DNA: TGTGCCAGCAGTTTATGGGGGGACGAGCAGTACTTC

length: 17
J: TRBJ2-5
D: TRBD2
size: once
V: TRBV5-6
CDR3: CASSQTLAGLRKETQYF
DNA: TGTGCCAGCAGCCAGACACTAGCGGGATTGAGGAAAGAGACCCAGTACTTC

length: 17
J: TRBJ2-7
D: TRBD2
size: -
V: TRBV12-3/TRBV12-4
CDR3: CASSLGGLGREENEQYF
DNA: TGTGCCAGCAGTTTGGGAGGGTTGGGGCGGGAGGAAAACGAGCAGTACTTC

length: 18
J: TRBJ2-1
D: TRBD2
size: -
V: TRBV7-8
CDR3: CASSLLAGGPSSYNEQFF
DNA: TGTGCCAGCAGCTTACTAGCGGGAGGGCCCAGCTCCTACAATGAGCAGTTCTTC

length: 12
J: TRBJ2-7
D: -
size: -
V: TRBV7-2
CDR3: CASSLARDEQYF
DNA: TGTGCCAGCAGCTTGGCCAGGGACGAGCAGTACTTC

length: 15
J: TRBJ2-5
D: TRBD1
size: -
V: TRBV7-9
CDR3: CASSFGQVTQETQYF
DNA: TGTGCCAGCAGCTTCGGACAGGTCACCCAAGAGACCCAGTACTTC

length: 12
J: TRBJ1-3
D: -
size: few
V: TRBV29-1
CDR3: CSVVGGTGTIYF
DNA: TGCAGCGTTGTGGGGGGTACGGGGACCATATATTTT

length: 16
J: TRBJ2-4
D: -
size: few
V: TRBV12-3/TRBV12-4
CDR3: CASSLEQGLGKNIQYF
DNA: TGTGCCAGCAGTTTAGAACAGGGTTTAGGCAAAAACATTCAGTACTTC